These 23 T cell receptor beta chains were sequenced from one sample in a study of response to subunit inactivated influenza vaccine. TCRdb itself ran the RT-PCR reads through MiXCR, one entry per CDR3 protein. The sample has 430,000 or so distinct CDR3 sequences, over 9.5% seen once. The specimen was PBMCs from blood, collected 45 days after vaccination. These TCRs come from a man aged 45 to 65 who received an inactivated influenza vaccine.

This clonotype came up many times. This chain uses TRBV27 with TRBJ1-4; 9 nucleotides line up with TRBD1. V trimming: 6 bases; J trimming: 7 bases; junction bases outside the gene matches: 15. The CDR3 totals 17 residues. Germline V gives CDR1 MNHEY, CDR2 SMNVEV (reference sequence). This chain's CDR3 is CASRKTGGEGRGEKLFF. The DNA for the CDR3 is TGTGCCAGCAGAAAAACAGGGGGCGAAGGACGGGGTGAAAAACTGTTTTTT.

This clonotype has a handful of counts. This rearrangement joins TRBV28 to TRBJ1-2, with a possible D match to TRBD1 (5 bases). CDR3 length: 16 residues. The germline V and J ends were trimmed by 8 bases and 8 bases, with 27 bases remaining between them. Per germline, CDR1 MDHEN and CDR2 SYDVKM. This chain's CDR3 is CASSWGDNGFLWGYTF. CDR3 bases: TGTGCCAGCTCTTGGGGGGATAACGGGTTCCTCTGGGGCTACACCTTC.

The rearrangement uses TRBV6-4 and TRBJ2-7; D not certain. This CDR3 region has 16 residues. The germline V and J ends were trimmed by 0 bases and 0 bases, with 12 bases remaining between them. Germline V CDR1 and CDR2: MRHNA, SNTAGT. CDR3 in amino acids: CASSDSGHGYSYEQYF. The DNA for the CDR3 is TGTGCCAGCAGTGACTCGGGTCACGGTTACTCCTACGAGCAGTACTTC.

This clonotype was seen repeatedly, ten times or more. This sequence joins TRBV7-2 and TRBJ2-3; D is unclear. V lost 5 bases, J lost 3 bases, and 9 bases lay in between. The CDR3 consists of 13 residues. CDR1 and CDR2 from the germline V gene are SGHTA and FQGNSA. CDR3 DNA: TGTGCCAGCAGCCTCCATGTAACAGATACGCAGTATTTT. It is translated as CASSLHVTDTQYF. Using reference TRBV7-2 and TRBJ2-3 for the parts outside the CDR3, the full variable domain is GAGVSQSPSNKVTEKGKDVELRCDPISGHTALYWYRQSLGQGLEFLIYFQGNSAPDKSGLPSDRFSAERTGGSVSTLTIQRTQQEDSAVYLCASSLHVTDTQYFGPGTRLTVL.

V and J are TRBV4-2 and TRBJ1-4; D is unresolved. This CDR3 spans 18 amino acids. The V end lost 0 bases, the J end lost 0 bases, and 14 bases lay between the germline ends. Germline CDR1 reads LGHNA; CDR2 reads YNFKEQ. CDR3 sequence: CASSQDVAGKTTNEKLFF. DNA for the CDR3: TGTGCCAGCAGCCAAGATGTGGCAGGCAAAACAACTAATGAAAAACTGTTTTTT.

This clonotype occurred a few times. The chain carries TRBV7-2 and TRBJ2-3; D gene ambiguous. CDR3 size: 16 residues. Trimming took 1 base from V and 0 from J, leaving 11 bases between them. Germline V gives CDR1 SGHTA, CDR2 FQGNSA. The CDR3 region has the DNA TGTGCCAGCAGCTTAGTGGGCCGCCCAAGCACAGATACGCAGTATTTT. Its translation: CASSLVGRPSTDTQYF.

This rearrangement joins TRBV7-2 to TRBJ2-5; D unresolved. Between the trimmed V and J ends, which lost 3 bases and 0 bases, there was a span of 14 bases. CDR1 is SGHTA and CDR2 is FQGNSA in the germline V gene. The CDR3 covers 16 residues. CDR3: CASSLQDGRYQETQYF. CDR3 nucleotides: TGTGCCAGCAGCTTGCAGGACGGCAGATACCAAGAGACCCAGTACTTC.

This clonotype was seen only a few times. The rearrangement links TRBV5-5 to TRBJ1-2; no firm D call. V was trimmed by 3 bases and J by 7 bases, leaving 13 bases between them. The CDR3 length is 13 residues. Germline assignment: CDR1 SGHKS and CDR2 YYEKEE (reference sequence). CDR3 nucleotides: TGTGCCAGCAGCTGGGAGGAAATCGGTGGCTACACCTTC. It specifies CASSWEEIGGYTF.

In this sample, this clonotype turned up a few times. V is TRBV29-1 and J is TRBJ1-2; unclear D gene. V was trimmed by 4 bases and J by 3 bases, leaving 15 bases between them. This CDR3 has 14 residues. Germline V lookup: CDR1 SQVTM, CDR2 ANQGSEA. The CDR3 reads CSVASRTNHYGYTF. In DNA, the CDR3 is TGCAGCGTTGCATCCAGGACGAACCACTATGGCTACACCTTC.

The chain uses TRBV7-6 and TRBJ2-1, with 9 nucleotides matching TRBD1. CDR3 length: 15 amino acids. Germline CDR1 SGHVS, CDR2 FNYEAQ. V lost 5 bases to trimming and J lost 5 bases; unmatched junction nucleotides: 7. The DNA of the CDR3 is TGTGCCAGCAGCCGAAACAGGGGGCGAAACAATGAGCAGTTCTTC. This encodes CASSRNRGRNNEQFF.

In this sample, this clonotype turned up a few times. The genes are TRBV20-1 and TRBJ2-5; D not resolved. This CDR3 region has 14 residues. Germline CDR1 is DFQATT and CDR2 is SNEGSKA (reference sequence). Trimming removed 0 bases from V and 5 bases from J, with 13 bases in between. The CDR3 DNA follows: TGCAGTGCTAGAGAAGGGCAGCGATTGGAGACCCAGTACTTC. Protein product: CSAREGQRLETQYF.

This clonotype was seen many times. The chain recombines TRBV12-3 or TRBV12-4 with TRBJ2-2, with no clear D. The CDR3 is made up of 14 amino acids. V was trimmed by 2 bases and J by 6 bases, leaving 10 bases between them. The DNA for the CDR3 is TGTGCCAGCAGTTTAAGTCAGATGGCCGGGGAGCTGTTTTTT. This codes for CASSLSQMAGELFF.

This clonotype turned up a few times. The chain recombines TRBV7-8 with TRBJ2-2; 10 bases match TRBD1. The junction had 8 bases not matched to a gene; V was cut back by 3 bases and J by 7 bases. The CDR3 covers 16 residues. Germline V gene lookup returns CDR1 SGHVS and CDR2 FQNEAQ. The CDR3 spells CASSFYRTGGGGELFF. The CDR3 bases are TGTGCCAGCAGCTTTTATAGGACAGGGGGTGGCGGGGAGCTGTTTTTT.

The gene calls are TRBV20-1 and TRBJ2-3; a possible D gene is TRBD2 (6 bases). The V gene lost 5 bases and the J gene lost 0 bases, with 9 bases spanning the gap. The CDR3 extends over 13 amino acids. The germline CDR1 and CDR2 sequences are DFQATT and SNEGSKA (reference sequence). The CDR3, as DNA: TGCAGTGCTCGGGACTTGAGCACAGATACGCAGTATTTT. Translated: CSARDLSTDTQYF.

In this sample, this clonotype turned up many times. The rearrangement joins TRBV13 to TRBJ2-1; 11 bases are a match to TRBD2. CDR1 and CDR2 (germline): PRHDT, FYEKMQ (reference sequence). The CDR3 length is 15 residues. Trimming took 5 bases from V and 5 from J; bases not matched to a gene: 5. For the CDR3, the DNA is TGTGCCAGCAGCCAGCCGGGACTAGCGGACAATGAGCAGTTCTTC. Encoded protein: CASSQPGLADNEQFF.

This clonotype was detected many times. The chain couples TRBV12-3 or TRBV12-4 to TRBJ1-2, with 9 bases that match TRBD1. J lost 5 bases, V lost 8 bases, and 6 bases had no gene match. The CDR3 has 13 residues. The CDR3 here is CASWGQGSYGYTF. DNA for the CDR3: TGTGCCAGCTGGGGACAGGGTTCATATGGCTACACCTTC.

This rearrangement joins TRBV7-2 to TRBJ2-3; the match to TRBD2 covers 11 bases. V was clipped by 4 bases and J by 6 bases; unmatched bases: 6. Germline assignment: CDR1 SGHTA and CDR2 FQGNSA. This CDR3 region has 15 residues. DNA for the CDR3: TGTGCCAGCAGCTACTTAGCGGGGGGGCCCGATACGCAGTATTTT. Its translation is CASSYLAGGPDTQYF.

The CDR3 nucleotides are TGTGCCAGCAGCTTAAATTCGGGACTGGGGAACACCGGGGAGCTGTTTTTT. It encodes CASSLNSGLGNTGELFF. The chain links TRBV11-2 to TRBJ2-2, with D possibly matching TRBD2 (6 bases). The CDR3 contains 17 residues. The V and J ends lost 2 bases and 1 base respectively, with 14 bases between them. From germline, CDR1 is SGHAT and CDR2 FQNNGV.

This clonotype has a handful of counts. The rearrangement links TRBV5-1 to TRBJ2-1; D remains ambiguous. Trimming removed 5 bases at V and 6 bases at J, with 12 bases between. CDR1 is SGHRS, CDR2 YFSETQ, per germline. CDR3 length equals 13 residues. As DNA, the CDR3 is TGCGCCAGCAGTCCCCCGATAACCAATGAGCAGTTCTTC. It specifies CASSPPITNEQFF.

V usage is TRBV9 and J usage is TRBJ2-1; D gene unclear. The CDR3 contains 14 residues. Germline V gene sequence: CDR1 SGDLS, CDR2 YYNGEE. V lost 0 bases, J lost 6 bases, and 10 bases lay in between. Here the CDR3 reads CASSVGPDPNEQFF. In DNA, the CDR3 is TGTGCCAGCAGCGTAGGGCCGGATCCCAATGAGCAGTTCTTC.

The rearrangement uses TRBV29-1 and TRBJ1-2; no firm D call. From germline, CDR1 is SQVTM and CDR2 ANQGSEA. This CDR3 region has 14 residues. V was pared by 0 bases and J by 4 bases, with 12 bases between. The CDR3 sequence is CSVEDLGVGYGYTF. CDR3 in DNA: TGCAGCGTTGAAGATTTAGGAGTAGGCTATGGCTACACCTTC. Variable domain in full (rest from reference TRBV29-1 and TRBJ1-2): SAVISQKPSRDICQRGTSLTIQCQVDSQVTMMFWYRQQPGQSLTLIATANQGSEATYESGFVIDKFPISRPNLTFSTLTVSNMSPEDSSIYLCSVEDLGVGYGYTFGSGTRLTVV.

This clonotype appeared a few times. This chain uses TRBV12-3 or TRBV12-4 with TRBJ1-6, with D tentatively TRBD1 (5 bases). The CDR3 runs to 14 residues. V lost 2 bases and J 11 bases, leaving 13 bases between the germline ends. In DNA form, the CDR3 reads TGTGCCAGCAGTTTACAGGGAAGCACAGCACCCCTCCACTTT. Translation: CASSLQGSTAPLHF.

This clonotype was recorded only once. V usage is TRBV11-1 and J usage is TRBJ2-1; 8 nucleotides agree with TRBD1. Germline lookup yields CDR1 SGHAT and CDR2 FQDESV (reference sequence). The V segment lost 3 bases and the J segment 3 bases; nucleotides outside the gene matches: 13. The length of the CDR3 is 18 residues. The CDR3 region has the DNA TGTGCCAGCAGCTTTCCTCCCCTAAGGACAGGGTTCTACAATGAGCAGTTCTTC. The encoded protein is CASSFPPLRTGFYNEQFF. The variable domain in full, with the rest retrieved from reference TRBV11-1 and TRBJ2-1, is EAEVAQSPRYKITEKSQAVAFWCDPISGHATLYWYRQILGQGPELLVQFQDESVVDDSQLPKDRFSAERLKGVDSTLKIQPAELGDSAMYLCASSFPPLRTGFYNEQFFGPGTRLTVL.